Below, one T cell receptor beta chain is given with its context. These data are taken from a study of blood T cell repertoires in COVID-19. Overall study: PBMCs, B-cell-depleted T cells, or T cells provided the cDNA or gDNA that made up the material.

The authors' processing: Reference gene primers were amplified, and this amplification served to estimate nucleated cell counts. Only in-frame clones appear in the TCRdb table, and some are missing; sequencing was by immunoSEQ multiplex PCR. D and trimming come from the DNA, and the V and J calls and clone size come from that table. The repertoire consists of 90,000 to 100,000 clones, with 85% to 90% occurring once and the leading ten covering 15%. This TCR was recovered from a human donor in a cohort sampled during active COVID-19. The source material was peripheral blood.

CDR3 residues: CASSTGGRGGYTF. As DNA, the CDR3 is TGCGCCAGCAGTACCGGGGGTAGGGGCGGCTACACCTTC. The gene calls are TRBV5-1 and TRBJ1-2; D is perhaps TRBD1 (5 bases). The germline V gene encodes CDR1 SGHRS and CDR2 YFSETQ. V lost 5 bases, J lost 8 bases, and 16 bases lay in between. The CDR3 length is 13 residues.